Listed below are T cell receptor beta chains from one sample, sequenced in a study of CD8+ T cells in alopecia areata. Assay used: immunoSEQ multiplex PCR; TCRdb lists only in-frame clones, some missing. The top ten clones hold approximately 1.7% of a sample with around 35,000 clones, less than 55% of them seen once. The sequenced material came from CD4+ Tregs sorted from blood. The receptor source for this set is a human donor with alopecia areata. CDR3s include the opening cysteine and the closing phenylalanine or tryptophan. Clone size is not always given. Where it is, it says once, few, many or a class for expanded clones.

j_gene	abundance	v_gene	len	CDR3aa
TRBJ1-1	few	TRBV5-1	13	CASSLGQGFGAFF
TRBJ2-1	-	TRBV20-1	11	CSALGVDEQFF
TRBJ1-3	-	TRBV4-1	12	CASSQDLRPIYF
TRBJ2-3	medium-sized	TRBV19	12	CASGTAEDTQYF
TRBJ2-7	-	TRBV15	16	CATSRGLRAGDYEQYF
TRBJ1-5	-	TRBV30	13	CAWSVRGNQPQHF
TRBJ2-6	-	TRBV5-1	17	CASSFVTGGAGANVLTF
TRBJ1-2	-	TRBV6-6	14	CASSFSGQAYGYTF
TRBJ2-1	few	TRBV4-3	14	CASSGAASYNEQFF
TRBJ2-3	few	TRBV29-1	13	CSVRPGPGDTQYF
TRBJ2-4	-	TRBV28	12	CASSLPLSIQYF
TRBJ1-5	few	TRBV28	13	CASRQGFNQPQHF
TRBJ1-5	-	TRBV10-2	14	CASNPAPGGQPQHF
TRBJ2-1	-	TRBV5-4	14	CASSFLAGDVEQFF
TRBJ2-1	-	TRBV7-2	16	CASSLDSPFLDNEQFF
TRBJ1-2	few	TRBV30	11	CAWSVDYGYTF
TRBJ1-2	few	TRBV7-2	13	CASSLVQGYGYTF
TRBJ2-5	-	TRBV10-2	12	CASSERKETQYF
TRBJ1-5	-	TRBV2	13	CASSGEGGQPQHF
TRBJ1-1	-	TRBV5-1	13	CASSLWGGTEAFF
TRBJ2-5	-	TRBV20-1	11	CSAQTGETQYF
TRBJ2-5	few	TRBV5-4	14	CASSSQGAVETQYF
TRBJ1-5	few	TRBV5-1	15	CASSLDGGSNQPQHF